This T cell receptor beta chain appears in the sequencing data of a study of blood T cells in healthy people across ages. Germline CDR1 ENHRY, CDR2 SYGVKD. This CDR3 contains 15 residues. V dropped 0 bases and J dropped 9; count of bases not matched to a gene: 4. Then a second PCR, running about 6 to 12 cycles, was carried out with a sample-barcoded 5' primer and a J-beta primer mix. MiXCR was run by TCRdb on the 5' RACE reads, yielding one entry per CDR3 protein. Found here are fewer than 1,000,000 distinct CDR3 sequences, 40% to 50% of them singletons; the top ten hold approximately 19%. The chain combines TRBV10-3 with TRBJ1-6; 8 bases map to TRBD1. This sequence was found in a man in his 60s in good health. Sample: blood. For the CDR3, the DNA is TGTGCCATCAGTGAGTCTGGCCAGGGGGCTTCACCCCTCCACTTT. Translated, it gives CAISESGQGASPLHF.